The 32 T cell receptor beta chains listed next were all sequenced from one sample in a study of control samples from healthy donors and cancer patients. The repertoire was sequenced with immunoSEQ multiplex PCR; TCRdb's copy has only in-frame clones and lacks some. The data contain over 100,000 clones, about 91% of them seen just once; the ten biggest clones take up 2% to 2.5%. The source material was blood. The receptor source for this set is a woman younger than 30 in good health.

This clone was observed a single time. The chain has TRBV11-3 and TRBJ1-1, with D possibly being TRBD1 (6 bases). The V end was cut by 5 bases, the J end by 0 bases, with 13 bases between. Germline V lookup: CDR1 SGHNT, CDR2 YENEEA. The CDR3 runs to 15 residues. CDR3 sequence: CASSTHRVMNTEAFF. The CDR3 nucleotides read TGTGCCAGCAGCACTCACAGGGTAATGAACACTGAAGCTTTCTTT.

Remarks on this clone: Other DNA sequences of this sample code for an identical CDR3. The chain links TRBV6-4 to TRBJ1-1, with TRBD1 as a possible D gene (5 bases). Trimming pared 2 bases from V and 1 base from J, leaving 5 bases between. This CDR3 is built from 13 residues. From germline, CDR1 is MRHNA and CDR2 SNTAGT. CDR3 coding DNA: TGTGCCAGCAGTGACAGGGGGAACACTGAAGCTTTCTTT. This sequence encodes CASSDRGNTEAFF.

With regard to this clone: Compared with germline, one end of the junction differs, possibly owing to a read error. The rearrangement uses TRBV3-1 (or the pseudogene TRBV3-2) and TRBJ1-2; perhaps TRBD1 as D (6 bases). The germline V gene encodes CDR1 LGHDT and CDR2 YNNKEL (reference sequence). The length of the CDR3 is 20 residues. CDR3 nucleotide sequence: TGTGCCGGCAGCCCCGAAGTAGTCGGGGGCGACCGGGTTTTTAACTATGGCTACACCTTC. Its protein product is CAGSPEVVGGDRVFNYGYTF.

The chain links TRBV6-5 to TRBJ1-2; TRBD1 is a possible D gene (6 bases). This CDR3 is built from 15 residues. Germline V gene sequence: CDR1 MNHEY, CDR2 SVGAGI. V lost 7 bases, J lost 5 bases, and 20 bases lay in between. The CDR3 DNA reads as TGTGCCAGCACCCCTATGCCCAGGGGTCGGTATGGCTACACCTTC. Residues: CASTPMPRGRYGYTF.

The chain recombines TRBV19 with TRBJ1-5; D is undetermined. Between the trimmed V and J ends, which lost 10 bases and 2 bases, there was a span of 15 bases. This CDR3 is built from 14 residues. The germline V gene has CDR1 LNHDA and CDR2 SQIVND (reference sequence). The CDR3 protein is CATVGSFGNQPQHF. The CDR3, as DNA: TGTGCCACTGTGGGGAGCTTTGGCAATCAGCCCCAGCATTTT. Full variable domain (remainder filled in from reference TRBV19 and TRBJ1-5): DGGITQSPKYLFRKEGQNVTLSCEQNLNHDAMYWYRQDPGQGLRLIYYSQIVNDFQKGDIAEGYSVSREKKESFPLTVTSAQKNPTAFYLCATVGSFGNQPQHFGDGTRLSIL.

The chain uses TRBV4-1 and TRBJ1-5; 7 nucleotides align to TRBD1. Germline CDR1 and CDR2: MGHRA and YSYEKL. J lost 4 bases, V lost 0 bases, and 9 bases had no gene match. This CDR3 contains 17 residues. The DNA for the CDR3 is TGCGCCAGCAGCCAAGAGGGAGGACAGGCTCTTAATCAGCCCCAGCATTTT. Translating it yields CASSQEGGQALNQPQHF.

The chain links TRBV5-1 to TRBJ2-3; the D is unclear. The CDR3 is 12 amino acids. CDR1 and CDR2 from the germline V gene are SGHRS and YFSETQ. Trimming stripped 1 base from V and 5 bases from J, with 5 bases between. CDR3 sequence reads: CASSLYLDTQYF. For the CDR3, the DNA is TGCGCCAGCAGCTTGTATCTAGATACGCAGTATTTT. The full variable domain, with the rest looked up from reference TRBV5-1 and TRBJ2-3, is KAGVTQTPRYLIKTRGQQVTLSCSPISGHRSVSWYQQTPGQGLQFLFEYFSETQRNKGNFPGRFSGRQFSNSRSEMNVSTLELGDSALYLCASSLYLDTQYFGPGTRLTVL.

The chain links TRBV6-1 to TRBJ1-3, with 7 positions matching TRBD1. The CDR3 is 16 residues long. CDR1 is MNHNS and CDR2 is SASEGT in the germline V gene. After removal of 0 bases from V and 4 bases from J, the junction contained 6 bases not matched to a gene. CDR3 coding DNA: TGTGCCAGCAGTGAAGCGACAGGGAGTTCGGGAAACACCATATATTTT. Translation gives CASSEATGSSGNTIYF.

This clone was detected once. This chain joins TRBV6-5 and TRBJ2-7; TRBD1 aligns across 9 bases. V gave up 6 bases and J gave up 4 bases; unmatched junction bases: 4. In germline, CDR1 is MNHEY, CDR2 SVGAGI. This CDR3 spans 13 amino acids. The CDR3 bases are TGTGCCAGCAGGTACAGGGGGCAGTACGAGCAGTACTTC. The encoded protein is CASRYRGQYEQYF.

This clone was observed a handful of times. The chain combines TRBV6-5 with TRBJ1-2; D remains unclear. Germline loops: CDR1 MNHEY, CDR2 SVGAGI. With 1 base removed from V and 5 bases from J, the gap between germline ends came to 8 bases. The CDR3 runs 13 residues. The CDR3 DNA sequence: TGTGCCAGCAGTTACTTTGCAGCGTATGGCTACACCTTC. Its translation: CASSYFAAYGYTF.

The rearrangement uses TRBV27 and TRBJ2-3, with 7 bases aligning to TRBD1. The germline V gene encodes CDR1 MNHEY and CDR2 SMNVEV (reference sequence). This CDR3 contains 16 residues. V trimming: 8 bases; J trimming: 0 bases; junction bases outside the gene matches: 11. The CDR3 here is CASSVTGDISTDTQYF. CDR3 nucleotide sequence: TGTGCCAGCTCAGTCACAGGGGACATTAGCACAGATACGCAGTATTTT.

The chain uses TRBV7-2 and TRBJ2-7; weak D call: TRBD1 (6 bases). This CDR3 contains 15 residues. V was cut by 1 base and J by 3 bases, with 13 bases left in between. Germline CDR1 and CDR2: SGHTA and FQGNSA. The CDR3 region has the DNA TGTGCCAGCAGCTTAGAGTGGGCAGGGGTCTACGAGCAGTACTTC. Translated: CASSLEWAGVYEQYF. Full variable domain (remainder filled in from reference TRBV7-2 and TRBJ2-7): GAGVSQSPSNKVTEKGKDVELRCDPISGHTALYWYRQSLGQGLEFLIYFQGNSAPDKSGLPSDRFSAERTGGSVSTLTIQRTQQEDSAVYLCASSLEWAGVYEQYFGPGTRLTVT.

The genes are TRBV7-2 and TRBJ1-6; 7 bases agree with TRBD1. From germline, CDR1 is SGHTA and CDR2 FQGNSA. CDR3 length: 14 residues. V lost 1 base, J lost 10 bases, and 4 bases stayed unmatched. The chain's CDR3 is CASSLGDSTSPLHF. In DNA form, the CDR3 reads TGTGCCAGCAGCTTAGGGGACAGTACCTCACCCCTCCACTTT.

The chain combines TRBV6-1 with TRBJ2-2; D might be TRBD1 (7 bases). The CDR3 loop spans 16 amino acids. From germline, CDR1 is MNHNS and CDR2 SASEGT. With 2 bases removed from V and 4 bases from J, the gap between germline ends came to 14 bases. The CDR3 DNA reads as TGTGCCAGCAGTGAACAGGGGGGCGCGGGCACCGGGGAGCTGTTTTTT. Its translation: CASSEQGGAGTGELFF.

This sequence joins TRBV12-3 or TRBV12-4 and TRBJ1-2, with a weak D call TRBD1 (5 bases). CDR3 size: 13 residues. V lost 5 bases, J lost 5 bases, and 12 bases lay in between. This CDR3 is CASSLGGYYGYTF. CDR3 DNA: TGTGCCAGCAGTCTGGGGGGATATTATGGCTACACCTTC.

The rearrangement joins TRBV5-6 to TRBJ1-4; perhaps TRBD1 as D (5 bases). The length of the CDR3 is 15 residues. Germline CDR1 is SGHDT and CDR2 is YYEEEE. The V end was cut by 4 bases, the J end by 6 bases, with 16 bases between. The CDR3 loop reads CASSPRGRGDEKLFF. CDR3 coding DNA: TGTGCCAGCAGCCCCCGGGGACGGGGGGATGAAAAACTGTTTTTT.

V gene TRBV5-1 combines with J gene TRBJ2-7; D unresolved. V was shortened by 0 bases and J by 0 bases, with 7 bases between the two germline ends. Per germline, CDR1 SGHRS and CDR2 YFSETQ. The CDR3 sequence is 14 residues long. DNA of the CDR3: TGCGCCAGCAGCTTGGTCGAGGCCTCCTACGAGCAGTACTTC. Translation: CASSLVEASYEQYF. The full variable domain, its missing parts supplied by reference TRBV5-1 and TRBJ2-7, is KAGVTQTPRYLIKTRGQQVTLSCSPISGHRSVSWYQQTPGQGLQFLFEYFSETQRNKGNFPGRFSGRQFSNSRSEMNVSTLELGDSALYLCASSLVEASYEQYFGPGTRLTVT.

The V call is TRBV18, the J call TRBJ2-2; D tentatively reads TRBD1 or TRBD2 (5 bases each). Trimming left V 8 bases short and J 5 bases short, with 12 bases between. The CDR3 runs 13 residues. Germline V gene data show CDR1 as KGHSH and CDR2 as LQKENI. The CDR3 reads CASRESGTGELFF. The CDR3 DNA sequence: TGTGCCAGCCGGGAATCAGGGACCGGGGAGCTGTTTTTT.

A word on this clone: Other DNA sequences in this specimen translate into the identical CDR3. This rearrangement joins TRBV6-4 to TRBJ1-6; D call uncertain. Germline loops: CDR1 MRHNA, CDR2 SNTAGT. Trimming pared 0 bases from V and 6 bases from J, leaving 3 bases between. The CDR3 is made up of 13 amino acids. The CDR3 is CASSDSGNSPLHF. The CDR3 DNA is TGTGCCAGCAGTGACTCGGGTAATTCACCCCTCCACTTT.

The rearrangement uses TRBV24-1 and TRBJ2-3; 8 bases map to TRBD2. Trimming at V came to 1 base and at J to 6 bases, leaving 8 bases not matched to a gene. Per the germline V gene, CDR1 is KGHDR and CDR2 is SFDVKD. The CDR3 is 16 amino acids. CDR3 residues: CATSDFTSGGPDTQYF. CDR3 nucleotides: TGTGCCACCAGTGATTTTACCAGCGGGGGCCCCGATACGCAGTATTTT.

This rearrangement joins TRBV18 to TRBJ1-1, with D uncertain. Germline V gives CDR1 KGHSH, CDR2 LQKENI. V lost 3 bases and J 2 bases, leaving 7 bases between the germline ends. The CDR3 loop spans 13 amino acids. CDR3 loop: CASSPTLNTEAFF. In DNA, the CDR3 is TGTGCCAGCTCACCTACCCTCAACACTGAAGCTTTCTTT.

The chain uses TRBV27 and TRBJ1-4; D is unresolved. This CDR3 spans 16 amino acids. Trimming pared 6 bases from V and 0 bases from J, leaving 14 bases between. CDR1 and CDR2 (germline): MNHEY, SMNVEV (reference sequence). CDR3 sequence reads: CASSTFVTATNEKLFF. CDR3 DNA sequence: TGTGCCAGCAGCACTTTCGTCACTGCAACTAATGAAAAACTGTTTTTT.

V and J are TRBV10-3 and TRBJ2-2; D gene ambiguous. V was shortened by 0 bases and J by 0 bases, with 8 bases between the two germline ends. The germline V gene encodes CDR1 ENHRY and CDR2 SYGVKD. This CDR3 spans 16 amino acids. The DNA for the CDR3 is TGTGCCATCAGTGAGTCGGGGTTCGCGAACACCGGGGAGCTGTTTTTT. Encoded protein: CAISESGFANTGELFF.

The rearrangement links TRBV24-1 to TRBJ2-3; 11 nucleotides line up with TRBD2. V lost 4 bases and J lost 4; bases outside the gene matches: 6. This CDR3 spans 16 amino acids. CDR1 and CDR2 from the germline V gene are KGHDR and SFDVKD. CDR3 loop: CATSDRTSGRADTQYF. The CDR3 DNA reads TGTGCCACCAGTGACCGTACTAGCGGGAGAGCAGATACGCAGTATTTT.

The chain joins TRBV6-2 or TRBV6-3 to TRBJ2-7; perhaps TRBD1 as D (6 bases). The CDR3 covers 16 residues. Between the trimmed V and J ends, which lost 2 bases and 0 bases, there was a span of 14 bases. Germline V gene data show CDR1 as MNHEY and CDR2 as SVGEGT. This CDR3 reads CASSYPRQELSYEQYF. CDR3 DNA: TGTGCCAGCAGTTACCCGAGACAGGAGCTCTCCTACGAGCAGTACTTC.

This sequence joins TRBV5-1 and TRBJ1-2; the match to TRBD1 covers 8 bases. V was clipped by 3 bases and J by 3 bases; unmatched bases: 4. This CDR3 contains 14 residues. Germline assignment: CDR1 SGHRS and CDR2 YFSETQ. The CDR3: CASSYGQGDYGYTF. The CDR3 nucleotides are TGCGCCAGCAGCTACGGACAGGGCGACTATGGCTACACCTTC.

V usage is TRBV2 and J usage is TRBJ1-5; the match to TRBD1 covers 7 bases. Germline V lookup: CDR1 SNHLY, CDR2 FYNNEI. V lost 5 bases, J lost 7 bases, and 8 bases stayed unmatched. The CDR3 is 14 amino acids. This chain's CDR3 is CASSWQGGKQPQHF. DNA for the CDR3: TGTGCCAGCAGTTGGCAGGGGGGGAAACAGCCCCAGCATTTT.

The chain employs TRBV2 and TRBJ2-2, with TRBD1 matching over 11 bases. J lost 6 bases, V lost 6 bases, and 9 bases had no gene match. Germline V gene data show CDR1 as SNHLY and CDR2 as FYNNEI. The CDR3 extends over 16 amino acids. CDR3 sequence reads: CASSGQGATGPGELFF. CDR3 nucleotide sequence: TGTGCCAGCAGCGGACAGGGGGCGACGGGCCCCGGGGAGCTGTTTTTT.

V usage is TRBV6-5 and J usage is TRBJ1-2; no clear D. The V gene's germline CDR1 is MNHEY and CDR2 SVGAGI. V dropped 6 bases and J dropped 7 bases, with 15 bases sitting between them. The CDR3 is 13 amino acids. CDR3 region: CASSLGESGGYTF. The DNA of the CDR3 is TGTGCCAGCAGCCTCGGGGAGTCGGGTGGCTACACCTTC.

The rearrangement links TRBV7-9 to TRBJ1-3; D is ambiguous. The V end lost 5 bases, the J end lost 2 bases, and 10 bases lay between the germline ends. This CDR3 has 14 amino acids. CDR1 SEHNR and CDR2 FQNEAQ come from the germline V gene (reference sequence). For the CDR3, the DNA is TGTGCCAGCAGCCCCCGGACTGCTGGAAACACCATATATTTT. Its translation is CASSPRTAGNTIYF.

The chain has TRBV5-4 and TRBJ2-3, with 12 bases that match TRBD2. The CDR3 has 17 residues. In germline, CDR1 is SGHNT, CDR2 YYREEE (reference sequence). V lost 4 bases to trimming and J lost 0 bases; unmatched junction nucleotides: 6. DNA of the CDR3: TGTGCCAGCAGCGTCCCAACTAGCGGGAGGAGCACAGATACGCAGTATTTT. The encoded protein is CASSVPTSGRSTDTQYF.

This chain uses TRBV21-1 with TRBJ2-2; TRBD2, the table's D call, was not compared with the DNA. TRBV21-1 is noted as a pseudogene. The CDR3 covers 18 residues. The CDR3 loop reads CASSKALGSSGRPGELFF. In nucleotides, the CDR3 is TGTGCCAGCAGCAAAGCGCTCGGGTCTAGCGGGAGACCCGGGGAGCTGTTTTTT.